This T cell receptor beta chain was observed in a study of blood T cell repertoires in COVID-19. About the research overall: The origin of the acute and convalescent COVID-19 samples was the United States, Italy and Spain. The cDNA or gDNA used as material had been derived from T cells, B-cell-depleted T cells, or PBMCs.

This CDR3 spans 15 amino acids. Germline CDR1 reads LNHDA; CDR2 reads SQIVND (reference sequence). With 7 bases removed from V and 1 base from J, the gap between germline ends came to 16 bases. Authors' processing steps: Estimated nucleated cell counts came from reference gene primer amplification. Here immunoSEQ multiplex PCR was the method, and the copy in TCRdb shows in-frame clones only, minus some. V, J and clone size were drawn from that table, and D and trimming were deduced from the DNA. The sample consists of over 200,000 clones, 65% to 90% of them appearing once. The chain is built from TRBV19 and TRBJ1-1, with a tentative D call TRBD1 (5 bases). This TCR was sampled from a human donor in a cohort sampled during active COVID-19. Sequenced input: peripheral blood. The CDR3 DNA follows: TGTGCCAGTAATTGGGGCAGTCTGGCGAACACTGAAGCTTTCTTT. Its translation: CASNWGSLANTEAFF.